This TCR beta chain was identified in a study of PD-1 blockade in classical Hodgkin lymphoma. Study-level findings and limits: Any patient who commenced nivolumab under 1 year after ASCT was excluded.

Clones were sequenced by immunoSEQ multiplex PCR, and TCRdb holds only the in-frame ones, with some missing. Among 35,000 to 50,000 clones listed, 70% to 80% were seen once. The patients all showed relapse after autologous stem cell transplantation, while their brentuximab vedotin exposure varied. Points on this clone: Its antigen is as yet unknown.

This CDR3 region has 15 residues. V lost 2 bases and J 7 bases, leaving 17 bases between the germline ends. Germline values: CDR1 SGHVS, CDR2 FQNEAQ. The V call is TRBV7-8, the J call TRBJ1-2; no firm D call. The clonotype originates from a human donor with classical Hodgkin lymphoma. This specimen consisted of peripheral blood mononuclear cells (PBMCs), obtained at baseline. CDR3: CASSLLLRFSGGYTF. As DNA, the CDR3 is TGTGCCAGCAGCTTACTGTTGAGGTTTTCTGGTGGCTACACCTTC.